Listed below are T cell receptor beta chains from one sample, sequenced in a study of blood T cell repertoires in COVID-19. Clones were sequenced by immunoSEQ multiplex PCR, and TCRdb holds only the in-frame ones, with some missing. The sample yields 250,000 to 350,000 clones, around nine tenths seen once. The sequenced material came from peripheral blood. All receptors derive from a man aged 25-40 years with acute or convalescent COVID-19. Each CDR3 is given with its conserved first and last residue. The order of the fields is clone size, D gene, V gene, J gene, CDR3 DNA, CDR3 protein. D genes are given only for firm matches. Some rows mark clone size as missing; the rest say once, few, many or name a class of expanded clone.

.,.,TRBV6-6,TRBJ1-1,TGTGCCAGCAGAGCTACAGGGGAAGCTTTCTTT,CASRATGEAFF
.,TRBD1,TRBV6-5,TRBJ1-2,TGTGCCAGCAGTCAACGGATACAGGGGGATGGCTACACCTTC,CASSQRIQGDGYTF
once,.,TRBV7-7,TRBJ1-6,TGTGCTAGCAGCCCCGGGATTCATTCACCCCTCCACTTT,CASSPGIHSPLHF
.,.,TRBV7-9,TRBJ1-3,TGTGCCGGTTGGTCGACTATCTCTGGAAACACCATATATTTT,CAGWSTISGNTIYF
.,TRBD1,TRBV2,TRBJ1-2,TGTGCCAGCAGACCCCGACAGGGAGCTTCCTATGGCTACACCTTC,CASRPRQGASYGYTF
.,TRBD2,TRBV5-1,TRBJ2-5,TGCGCCAGCAGCTATGGACTAGACCGGGAGACCCAGTACTTC,CASSYGLDRETQYF
.,TRBD1,TRBV7-2,TRBJ2-7,TGTGCCAGCAGTTCACCTCACAGGGGGCGCGACGAGCAGTACTTC,CASSSPHRGRDEQYF
.,TRBD1,TRBV5-1,TRBJ1-1,TGCGCCAGCAGCTACACAGGGGGCTACCAGAACACTGAAGCTTTCTTT,CASSYTGGYQNTEAFF
.,TRBD2,TRBV7-8,TRBJ2-1,TGTGCCAGCAGCTTCCTCGGGGGGGCGGAGTACAATGAGCAGTTCTTC,CASSFLGGAEYNEQFF
many,.,TRBV6-4,TRBJ2-6,TGTGCCAGCAGTGACTCAGGGGCTGGGGCCAACGTCCTGACTTTC,CASSDSGAGANVLTF
.,.,TRBV12-3/TRBV12-4,TRBJ1-1,TGTGCCAGCAGGTTAGACAGTTCGACTGAAGCTTTCTTT,CASRLDSSTEAFF
.,TRBD1,TRBV9,TRBJ2-3,TGTGCCAGCAGCGCTCCCAGGGGGCCTTACACAGATACGCAGTATTTT,CASSAPRGPYTDTQYF
.,.,TRBV19,TRBJ1-1,TGTGCCAGTATTGAGGAAGGACAGTTCTTCTTT,CASIEEGQFFF
.,TRBD1,TRBV11-1,TRBJ2-3,TGTGCCAGCAGCGTTCTACCCTCGGGACAGTCCCTGTATTTT,CASSVLPSGQSLYF
.,TRBD1,TRBV28,TRBJ1-2,TGTGCCAGCAGTTTCCCGGGACAGGCCTTTAACTATGGCTACACCTTC,CASSFPGQAFNYGYTF
.,.,TRBV5-6,TRBJ1-1,TGTGCCAGCAGCTCTCGAGCTTCCATGAACACTGAAGCTTTCTTT,CASSSRASMNTEAFF
.,TRBD1,TRBV28,TRBJ2-7,TGTGCCAGCAGGTCCAGGGGGCGTGAGCAGTACTTC,CASRSRGREQYF
.,.,TRBV13,TRBJ2-1,TGTGCCAGCAGCCCAACTAGATACAATGAGCAGTTCTTC,CASSPTRYNEQFF
.,TRBD2,TRBV5-4,TRBJ2-7,TGTGCCAGCGTGAATAGCGGGAGTTACGAGCAGTACTTC,CASVNSGSYEQYF
.,TRBD1,TRBV27,TRBJ1-6,TGTGCCAGCAGCTCTCGACAGGGTTTCCTGACCCTCCACTTT,CASSSRQGFLTLHF
.,TRBD2,TRBV5-1,TRBJ2-3,TGCGCCAGCAGCTTCCGGACTAGTAGTTTAGATACGCAGTATTTT,CASSFRTSSLDTQYF
.,.,TRBV9,TRBJ1-6,TGTGCCAGCAGTGTGACAGGAGTTAATTCACCCCTCCACTTT,CASSVTGVNSPLHF